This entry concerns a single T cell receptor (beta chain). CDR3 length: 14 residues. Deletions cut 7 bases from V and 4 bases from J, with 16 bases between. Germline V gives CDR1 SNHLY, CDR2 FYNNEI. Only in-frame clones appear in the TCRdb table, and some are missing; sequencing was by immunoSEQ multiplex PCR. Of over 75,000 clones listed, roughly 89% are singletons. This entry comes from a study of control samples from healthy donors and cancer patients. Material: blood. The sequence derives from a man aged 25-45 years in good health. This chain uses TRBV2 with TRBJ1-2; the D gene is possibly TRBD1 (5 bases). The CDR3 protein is CASMIGRGLYGYTF. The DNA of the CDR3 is TGTGCCAGCATGATCGGCCGGGGCCTCTATGGCTACACCTTC.